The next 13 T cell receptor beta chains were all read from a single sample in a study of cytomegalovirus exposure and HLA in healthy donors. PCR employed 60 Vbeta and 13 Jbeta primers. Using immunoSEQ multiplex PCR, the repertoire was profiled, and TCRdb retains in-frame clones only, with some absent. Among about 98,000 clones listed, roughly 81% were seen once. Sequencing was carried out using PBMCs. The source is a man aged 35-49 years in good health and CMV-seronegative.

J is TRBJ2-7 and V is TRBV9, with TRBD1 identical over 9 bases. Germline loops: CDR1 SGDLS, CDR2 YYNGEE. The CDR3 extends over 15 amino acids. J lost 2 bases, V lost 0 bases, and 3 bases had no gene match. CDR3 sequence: CASSVEQGATYEQYF. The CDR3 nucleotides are TGTGCCAGCAGCGTAGAACAGGGGGCCACCTACGAGCAGTACTTC.

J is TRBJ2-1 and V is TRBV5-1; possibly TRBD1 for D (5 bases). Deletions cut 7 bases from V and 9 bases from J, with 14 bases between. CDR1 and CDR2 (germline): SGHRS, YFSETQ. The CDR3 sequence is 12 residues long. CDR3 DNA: TGCGCCAGCGGTCGCGCGCAGGGTGAGCAGTTCTTC. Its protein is CASGRAQGEQFF. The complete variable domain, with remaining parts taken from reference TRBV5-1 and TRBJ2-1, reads KAGVTQTPRYLIKTRGQQVTLSCSPISGHRSVSWYQQTPGQGLQFLFEYFSETQRNKGNFPGRFSGRQFSNSRSEMNVSTLELGDSALYLCASGRAQGEQFFGPGTRLTVL.

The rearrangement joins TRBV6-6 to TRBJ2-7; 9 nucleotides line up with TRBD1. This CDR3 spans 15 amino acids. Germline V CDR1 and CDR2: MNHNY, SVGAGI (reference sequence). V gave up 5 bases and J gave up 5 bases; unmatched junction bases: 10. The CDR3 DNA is TGTGCCAGCAGTGGCCTTTGGGACAGGGAAAACGAGCAGTACTTC. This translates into CASSGLWDRENEQYF.

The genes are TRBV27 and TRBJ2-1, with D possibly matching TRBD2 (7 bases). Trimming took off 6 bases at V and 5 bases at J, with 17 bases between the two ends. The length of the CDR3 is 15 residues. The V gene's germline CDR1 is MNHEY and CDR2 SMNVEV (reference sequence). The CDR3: CASSSAGHKNNEQFF. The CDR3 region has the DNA TGTGCCAGCAGCTCAGCGGGACACAAAAACAATGAGCAGTTCTTC.

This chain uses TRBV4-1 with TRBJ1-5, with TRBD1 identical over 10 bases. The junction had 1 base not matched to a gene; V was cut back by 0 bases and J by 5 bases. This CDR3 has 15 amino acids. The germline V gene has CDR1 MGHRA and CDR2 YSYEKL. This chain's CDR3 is CASSQDGQGDQPQHF. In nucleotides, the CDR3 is TGCGCCAGCAGCCAAGATGGACAGGGGGATCAGCCCCAGCATTTT.

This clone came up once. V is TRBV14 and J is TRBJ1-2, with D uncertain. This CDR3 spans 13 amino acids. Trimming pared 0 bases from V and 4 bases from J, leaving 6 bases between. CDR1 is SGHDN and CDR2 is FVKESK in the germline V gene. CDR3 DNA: TGTGCCAGCAGCCAAGAATCCGGCTATGGCTACACCTTC. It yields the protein CASSQESGYGYTF.

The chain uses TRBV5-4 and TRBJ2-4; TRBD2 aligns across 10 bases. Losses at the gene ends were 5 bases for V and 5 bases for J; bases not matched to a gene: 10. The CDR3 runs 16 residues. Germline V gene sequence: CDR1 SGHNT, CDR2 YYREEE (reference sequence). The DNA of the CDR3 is TGTGCCAGCAGTTCGAAAGCGGGGGGGCCGGAAAACATTCAGTACTTC. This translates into CASSSKAGGPENIQYF.

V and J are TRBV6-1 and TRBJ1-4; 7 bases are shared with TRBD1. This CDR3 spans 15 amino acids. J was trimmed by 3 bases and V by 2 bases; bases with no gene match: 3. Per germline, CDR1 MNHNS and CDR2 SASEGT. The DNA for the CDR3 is TGTGCCAGCAGTGAATCGGGACAGCCTAATGAAAAACTGTTTTTT. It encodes CASSESGQPNEKLFF.

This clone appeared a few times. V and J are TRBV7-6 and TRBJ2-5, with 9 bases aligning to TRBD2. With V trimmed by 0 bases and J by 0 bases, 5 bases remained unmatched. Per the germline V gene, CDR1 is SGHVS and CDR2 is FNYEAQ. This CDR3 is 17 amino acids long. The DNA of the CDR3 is TGTGCCAGCAGCTTAGCGCTAGCGGGGTTTAACCAAGAGACCCAGTACTTC. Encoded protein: CASSLALAGFNQETQYF.

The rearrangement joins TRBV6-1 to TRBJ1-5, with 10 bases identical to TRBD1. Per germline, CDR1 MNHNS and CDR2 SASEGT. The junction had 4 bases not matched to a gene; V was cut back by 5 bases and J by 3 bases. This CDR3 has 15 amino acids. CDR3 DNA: TGTGCCAGCAGTTGGACAGGGGGATACAATCAGCCCCAGCATTTT. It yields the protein CASSWTGGYNQPQHF.

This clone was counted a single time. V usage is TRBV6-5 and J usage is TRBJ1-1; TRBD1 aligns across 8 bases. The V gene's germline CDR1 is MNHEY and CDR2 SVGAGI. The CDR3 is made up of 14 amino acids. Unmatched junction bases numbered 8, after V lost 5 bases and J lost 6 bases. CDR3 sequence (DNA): TGTGCCAGCAGTACCGACAGGGGTCGGTCTGAAGCTTTCTTT. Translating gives CASSTDRGRSEAFF.

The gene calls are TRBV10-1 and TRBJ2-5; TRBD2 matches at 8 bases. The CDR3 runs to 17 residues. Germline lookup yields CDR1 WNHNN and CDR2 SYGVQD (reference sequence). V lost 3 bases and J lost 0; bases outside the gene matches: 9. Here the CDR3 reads CASSEMRVAGHQETQYF. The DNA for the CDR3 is TGCGCCAGCAGTGAAATGAGAGTAGCGGGGCACCAAGAGACCCAGTACTTC.

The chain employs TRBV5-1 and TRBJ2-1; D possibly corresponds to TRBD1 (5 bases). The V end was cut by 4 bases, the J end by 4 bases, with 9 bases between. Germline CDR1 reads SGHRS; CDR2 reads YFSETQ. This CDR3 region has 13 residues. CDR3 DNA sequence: TGCGCCAGCAGCGTTGACAGTTACAATGAGCAGTTCTTC. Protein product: CASSVDSYNEQFF.